Presented here are 15 T cell receptor beta chains from one specimen sequenced in a study of T cells in Graves' hyperthyroidism and ophthalmopathy. RNA transcripts served as the template for amplifying TCR beta CDR3 regions. Primed by the HTBI set, a first-round RT-PCR was run on the TCR CDR3. Each CDR3 protein is one row after TCRdb ran MiXCR on the multiplex PCR reads. The sample includes around 300,000 distinct CDR3 sequences, nearly 15% of them seen just once. The sequenced material came from blood. The receptors derive from a woman aged 50 to 60 with Graves' hyperthyroidism that later progressed to Graves' ophthalmopathy.

This clonotype was seen ten or more times. The V gene is TRBV7-8, the J gene TRBJ2-3; D possibly uses TRBD1 or TRBD2 (5 bases each). The V gene's germline CDR1 is SGHVS and CDR2 FQNEAQ. The V end was cut by 4 bases, the J end by 2 bases, with 13 bases between. This CDR3 region has 15 residues. The CDR3 protein is CASSSLGATTDTQYF. CDR3 in DNA: TGTGCCAGCAGCTCTCTCGGGGCTACCACAGATACGCAGTATTTT.

The chain employs TRBV5-6 and TRBJ1-5; D unclear. This CDR3 comprises 15 residues. Germline loops: CDR1 SGHDT, CDR2 YYEEEE. Trimming removed 0 bases from V and 1 base from J, with 8 bases in between. The CDR3 coding sequence is TGTGCCAGCAGCTTGGAGGGTACGAGCAATCAGCCCCAGCATTTT. Encoded protein: CASSLEGTSNQPQHF.

The rearrangement joins TRBV20-1 to TRBJ2-6; no clear D. Per germline, CDR1 DFQATT and CDR2 SNEGSKA (reference sequence). CDR3 size: 15 residues. The V end lost 1 base, the J end lost 4 bases, and 11 bases lay between the germline ends. The CDR3, as DNA: TGCAGTGCTAGAGTTACCCACCACGGGGCCAACGTCCTGACTTTC. Translating gives CSARVTHHGANVLTF.

This clonotype was detected only a few times. The chain uses TRBV11-3 and TRBJ2-2; tentative D call: TRBD2 (6 bases). Between the trimmed V and J ends, which lost 1 base and 5 bases, there was a span of 11 bases. The CDR3 sequence is 15 residues long. Germline CDR1 SGHNT, CDR2 YENEEA. The CDR3 sequence: CASSLGRERTGELFF. Written as DNA, the CDR3 is TGTGCCAGCAGCTTAGGGAGGGAGAGAACCGGGGAGCTGTTTTTT.

At least ten counts were recorded for this clonotype. This sequence joins TRBV7-3 and TRBJ2-2; D tentatively fits TRBD1 or TRBD2 (6 bases each). Germline CDR1 reads SGHTA; CDR2 reads FQGTGA. CDR3 length equals 18 residues. With 1 base removed from V and 4 bases from J, the gap between germline ends came to 19 bases. CDR3 bases: TGTGCCAGCAGCTTAAGAGGAGGGGGGATTAGGAGCACCGGGGAGCTGTTTTTT. Its protein product is CASSLRGGGIRSTGELFF.

This clonotype was found many times. V gene TRBV12-3 or TRBV12-4 combines with J gene TRBJ2-6, with D possibly matching TRBD1 (6 bases). The ends were cut back, 3 bases at V and 2 bases at J, with 8 bases in the middle. This CDR3 is built from 15 residues. DNA of the CDR3: TGTGCCAGCAGTTTCCGACAGGCTGGGGCCAACGTCCTGACTTTC. Its protein is CASSFRQAGANVLTF.

The chain carries TRBV19 and TRBJ1-4; the D is unclear. The germline CDR1 and CDR2 sequences are LNHDA and SQIVND (reference sequence). The CDR3 totals 14 residues. With 3 bases removed from V and 7 bases from J, the gap between germline ends came to 12 bases. The CDR3 is CASSIVLRGEKLFF. The CDR3 DNA reads as TGTGCCAGTAGTATTGTACTTAGAGGTGAAAAACTGTTTTTT.

This clonotype was observed many times. This rearrangement joins TRBV2 to TRBJ1-2; 9 bases align to TRBD1. Losses at the gene ends were 6 bases for V and 5 bases for J; bases not matched to a gene: 7. The CDR3 extends over 14 amino acids. The germline V gene has CDR1 SNHLY and CDR2 FYNNEI. CDR3 sequence (DNA): TGTGCCAGCAGGGACAGGGGCCGGTTGTATGGCTACACCTTC. It encodes CASRDRGRLYGYTF. The complete variable domain, with remaining parts taken from reference TRBV2 and TRBJ1-2, reads EPEVTQTPSHQVTQMGQEVILRCVPISNHLYFYWYRQILGQKVEFLVSFYNNEISEKSEIFDDQFSVERPDGSNFTLKIRSTKLEDSAMYFCASRDRGRLYGYTFGSGTRLTVV.

The chain joins TRBV2 to TRBJ2-7; 11 bases fit TRBD1. The CDR3 extends over 15 amino acids. The junction had 7 bases not matched to a gene; V was cut back by 6 bases and J by 3 bases. Germline CDR1 is SNHLY and CDR2 is FYNNEI. The CDR3 nucleotides read TGTGCCAGCAGCGAAACCGGGACAGGGGGCTACGAGCAGTACTTC. Protein: CASSETGTGGYEQYF.

This clonotype was seen at least ten times. V usage is TRBV30 and J usage is TRBJ2-7, with 7 bases fitting TRBD1. Losses at the gene ends were 7 bases for V and 2 bases for J; bases not matched to a gene: 8. This CDR3 has 13 residues. Germline V gives CDR1 GTSNPN, CDR2 SVGIG (reference sequence). The CDR3 loop reads CASTGATPYEQYF. The CDR3 DNA is TGTGCCTCTACAGGGGCAACTCCCTACGAGCAGTACTTC.

V and J are TRBV19 and TRBJ1-3; the D is unclear. V was clipped by 6 bases and J by 0 bases, with 6 bases between them. The CDR3 runs 13 residues. Per germline, CDR1 LNHDA and CDR2 SQIVND (reference sequence). CDR3 sequence reads: CASRHASGNTIYF. DNA of the CDR3: TGTGCCAGTAGGCACGCCTCTGGAAACACCATATATTTT.

This clonotype appeared many times. The rearrangement uses TRBV11-2 and TRBJ1-1; 7 bases are shared with TRBD1. CDR1 SGHAT and CDR2 FQNNGV come from the germline V gene. Trimming took 4 bases from V and 4 from J; bases not matched to a gene: 6. The length of the CDR3 is 14 residues. DNA for the CDR3: TGTGCCAGCAGCTCGCATACAGGGGCCACTGAAGCTTTCTTT. This sequence encodes CASSSHTGATEAFF.

This clonotype was seen repeatedly, ten times or more. The chain carries TRBV24-1 and TRBJ1-5, with D unclear. V was pared by 12 bases and J by 5 bases, with 19 bases between. This CDR3 comprises 14 residues. Per germline, CDR1 KGHDR and CDR2 SFDVKD. The DNA of the CDR3 is TGTGCCGCCATGTCCTCTGGCGGGGATCAGCCCCAGCATTTT. It specifies CAAMSSGGDQPQHF.

This clonotype was recorded a few times. The chain is built from TRBV11-2 and TRBJ2-7, with D tentatively TRBD2 (7 bases). The CDR3 is 15 amino acids. Trimming cost V 6 bases and J 2 bases, with 17 bases left between them. Germline V gene sequence: CDR1 SGHAT, CDR2 FQNNGV. The CDR3 DNA reads TGTGCCAGCAGGAGTACCCGGGGGGCCCCCTACGAGCAGTACTTC. It specifies CASRSTRGAPYEQYF. The variable domain in full, completed from reference TRBV11-2 and TRBJ2-7, reads EAGVAQSPRYKIIEKRQSVAFWCNPISGHATLYWYQQILGQGPKLLIQFQNNGVVDDSQLPKDRFSAERLKGVDSTLKIQPAKLEDSAVYLCASRSTRGAPYEQYFGPGTRLTVT.

The rearrangement links TRBV20-1 to TRBJ2-7; 13 bases fit TRBD2. This CDR3 region has 15 residues. The V and J ends lost 1 base and 4 bases, in that order; junction bases with no gene match: 4. The germline V gene has CDR1 DFQATT and CDR2 SNEGSKA (reference sequence). The CDR3 coding sequence is TGCAGTGCTAGAGTCGGGACTAGCGGGGTATACGAGCAGTACTTC. Residues: CSARVGTSGVYEQYF.